These 8 T cell receptor beta chains came from one sample sequenced in a study of cytomegalovirus exposure and HLA in healthy donors. PCR employed 60 Vbeta and 13 Jbeta primers. Some clones are missing from TCRdb's copy, which holds only in-frame ones; the method was immunoSEQ multiplex PCR. Of about 280,000 clones in the sample, over 85% are singletons; the top ten hold 2% to 3%. Sequencing was performed on PBMCs. The receptors were sampled from a woman aged 18-29 years in good health and CMV-seronegative.

This clone appeared once. The chain has TRBV5-1 and TRBJ2-1, with TRBD2 matching over 13 bases. Germline CDR1 is SGHRS and CDR2 is YFSETQ. Unmatched junction bases numbered 2, after V lost 4 bases and J lost 4 bases. This CDR3 has 15 amino acids. The CDR3 here is CASSGGLAGYNEQFF. CDR3 bases: TGCGCCAGCAGCGGGGGACTAGCGGGGTACAATGAGCAGTTCTTC.

The chain is built from TRBV4-1 and TRBJ2-3, with 8 bases that match TRBD2. The J segment lost 0 bases and the V segment lost 0 bases, leaving 11 bases of the junction unmatched. CDR3 length: 19 amino acids. Germline CDR1 MGHRA, CDR2 YSYEKL. CDR3 loop: CASSQDGIAGTTSTDTQYF. DNA for the CDR3: TGCGCCAGCAGCCAAGATGGTATAGCGGGGACTACTAGCACAGATACGCAGTATTTT.

The rearrangement joins TRBV11-2 to TRBJ2-7; D is possibly TRBD1 (7 bases). V was cut by 4 bases and J by 5 bases, with 18 bases left in between. Germline V CDR1 and CDR2: SGHAT, FQNNGV. CDR3 length equals 15 residues. In nucleotides, the CDR3 is TGTGCCAGCAGCTCCCCAAACAGGGGACTGCACGAGCAGTACTTC. As protein: CASSSPNRGLHEQYF.

This clone was detected only a few times. The chain recombines TRBV4-2 with TRBJ2-7; D perhaps matches TRBD1 (5 bases). The CDR3 is made up of 14 amino acids. CDR1 is LGHNA and CDR2 is YNFKEQ in the germline V gene. Trimming cost V 1 base and J 0 bases, with 7 bases left between them. CDR3 amino acids: CASSQAQVSYEQYF. For the CDR3, the DNA is TGTGCCAGCAGCCAAGCACAGGTCTCCTACGAGCAGTACTTC.

The sample holds a few counts of this clone. This chain connects TRBV19 to TRBJ1-1; D is perhaps TRBD1 (5 bases). In germline, CDR1 is LNHDA, CDR2 SQIVND (reference sequence). The CDR3 totals 12 residues. The V end lost 7 bases, the J end lost 5 bases, and 11 bases lay between the germline ends. Written as DNA, the CDR3 is TGTGCCAGTAATAAGGGGCTGACTGAAGCTTTCTTT. Protein product: CASNKGLTEAFF.

The V gene is TRBV6-5, the J gene TRBJ1-6, with a possible D match to TRBD1 (5 bases). Trimming took off 7 bases at V and 6 bases at J, with 16 bases between the two ends. The CDR3 totals 15 residues. CDR1 and CDR2 from the germline V gene are MNHEY and SVGAGI. CDR3 sequence reads: CASTPTAPGNSPLHF. As DNA, the CDR3 is TGTGCCAGCACCCCGACAGCACCTGGTAATTCACCCCTCCACTTT.

The chain couples TRBV5-4 to TRBJ2-7, with D tentatively TRBD1 (5 bases). The CDR3 spans 12 residues. Germline lookup yields CDR1 SGHNT and CDR2 YYREEE (reference sequence). Trimming removed 0 bases at V and 6 bases at J, with 7 bases between. This chain's CDR3 is CASSLVRGEQYF. The CDR3 nucleotides are TGTGCCAGCAGCTTGGTTAGGGGCGAGCAGTACTTC. The full variable domain, completed using reference TRBV5-4 and TRBJ2-7, is ETGVTQSPTHLIKTRGQQVTLRCSSQSGHNTVSWYQQALGQGPQFIFQYYREEENGRGNFPPRFSGLQFPNYSSELNVNALELDDSALYLCASSLVRGEQYFGPGTRLTVT.

This chain links TRBV5-1 with TRBJ2-7; TRBD1 might be the D (5 bases). With 0 bases removed from V and 3 bases from J, the gap between germline ends came to 13 bases. CDR1 is SGHRS and CDR2 is YFSETQ in the germline V gene. There are 15 residues in the CDR3. CDR3 amino acids: CASSLGGRQGYEQYF. In DNA, the CDR3 is TGCGCCAGCAGCTTGGGCGGCCGGCAGGGCTACGAGCAGTACTTC.